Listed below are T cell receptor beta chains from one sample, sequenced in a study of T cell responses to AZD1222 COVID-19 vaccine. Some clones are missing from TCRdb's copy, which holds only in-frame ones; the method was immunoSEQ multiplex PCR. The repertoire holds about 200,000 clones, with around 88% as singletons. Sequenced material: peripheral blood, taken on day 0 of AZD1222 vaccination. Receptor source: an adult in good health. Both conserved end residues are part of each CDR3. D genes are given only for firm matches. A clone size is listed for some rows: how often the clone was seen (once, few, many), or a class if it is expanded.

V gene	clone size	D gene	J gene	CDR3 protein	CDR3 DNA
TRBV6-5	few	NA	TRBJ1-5	CASSIDRIQPQHF	TGTGCCAGCAGCATCGACAGGATTCAGCCCCAGCATTTT
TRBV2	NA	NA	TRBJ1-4	CASSGQGSEKLFF	TGTGCCAGCAGTGGGCAGGGTAGTGAAAAACTGTTTTTT
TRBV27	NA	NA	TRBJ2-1	CASIDRRSEQFF	TGTGCCAGCATCGACCGGAGATCGGAGCAGTTCTTC
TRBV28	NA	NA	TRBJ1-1	CASSFSTNTEAFF	TGTGCCAGCAGTTTTTCGACTAACACTGAAGCTTTCTTT
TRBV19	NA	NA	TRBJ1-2	CASSMIGGRGYGYTF	TGTGCCAGTAGTATGATCGGGGGGCGAGGCTATGGCTACACCTTC
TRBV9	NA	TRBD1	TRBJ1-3	CASSEGDRGLGNTIYF	TGTGCCAGCAGCGAGGGGGACAGGGGGCTTGGAAACACCATATATTTT
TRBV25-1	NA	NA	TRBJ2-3	CARHLTQYF	TGTGCCAGGCATCTTACGCAGTATTTT
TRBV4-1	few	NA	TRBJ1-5	CASSQFDSLNQPQHF	TGCGCCAGCAGCCAGTTTGATTCCCTCAATCAGCCCCAGCATTTT
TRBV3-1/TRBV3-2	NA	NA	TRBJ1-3	CASSQAGGSGNTIYF	TGTGCCAGCAGCCAAGCGGGCGGGTCCGGAAACACCATATATTTT
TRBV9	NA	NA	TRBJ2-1	CASSVRPQDEQFF	TGTGCCAGCAGCGTGAGACCCCAGGATGAGCAGTTCTTC
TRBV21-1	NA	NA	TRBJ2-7	CASSSTKTHEQYF	TGTGCCAGCAGCAGTACCAAGACCCACGAGCAGTACTTC
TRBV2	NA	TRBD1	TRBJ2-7	CAGRQGPTYEQYF	TGTGCCGGAAGACAGGGTCCCACCTACGAGCAGTACTTC
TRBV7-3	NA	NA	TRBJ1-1	CASSLIGGDANTEAFF	TGTGCCAGCAGCTTAATCGGCGGGGACGCGAACACTGAAGCTTTCTTT
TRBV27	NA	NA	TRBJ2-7	CASSTRTESYEQYF	TGTGCCAGCAGTACGCGGACAGAGTCCTACGAGCAGTACTTC
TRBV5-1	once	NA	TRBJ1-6	CASSRGSSYNSPLHF	TGCGCCAGCAGCCGAGGGAGCTCCTATAATTCACCCCTCCACTTT
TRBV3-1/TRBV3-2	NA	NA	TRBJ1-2	CASSQVGGGYTF	TGTGCCAGCAGCCAAGTGGGAGGTGGCTACACCTTC
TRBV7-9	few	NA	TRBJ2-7	CASVGAFEQYF	TGTGCCAGCGTCGGGGCGTTCGAGCAGTACTTC
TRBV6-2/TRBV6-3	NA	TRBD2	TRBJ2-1	CASSWTSGGVANEQFF	TGTGCCAGCAGTTGGACTAGCGGGGGGGTTGCGAATGAGCAGTTCTTC
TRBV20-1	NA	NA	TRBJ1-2	CSAGLYGYTF	TGCAGTGCAGGGCTCTATGGCTACACCTTC
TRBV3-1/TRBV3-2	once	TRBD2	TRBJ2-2	CASSSSGGSGELFF	TGTGCCAGCAGCTCTAGCGGGGGTTCCGGGGAGCTGTTTTTT
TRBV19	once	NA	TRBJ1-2	CASSPDFGYGYTF	TGTGCCAGTAGTCCCGACTTCGGCTATGGCTACACCTTC
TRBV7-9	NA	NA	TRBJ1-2	CASSLVGPGRDYGYTF	TGTGCCAGCAGCTTAGTCGGGCCGGGGAGAGACTATGGCTACACCTTC
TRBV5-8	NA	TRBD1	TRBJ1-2	CASTLGQGGNYGYTF	TGTGCCAGCACCTTAGGACAGGGCGGAAACTATGGCTACACCTTC
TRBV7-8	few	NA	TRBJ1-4	CASSLRREEMEKLFF	TGTGCCAGCAGCCTCCGGAGGGAGGAGATGGAAAAACTGTTTTTT
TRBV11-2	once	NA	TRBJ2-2	CASSLGVRGDTGELFF	TGTGCCAGCAGCTTAGGCGTCAGGGGAGACACCGGGGAGCTGTTTTTT
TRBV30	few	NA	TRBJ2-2	CAWSFQTGGRTGELFF	TGTGCCTGGAGTTTTCAAACGGGGGGCAGGACCGGGGAGCTGTTTTTT
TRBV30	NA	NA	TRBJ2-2	CAWSVATGELFF	TGTGCCTGGAGTGTAGCCACCGGGGAGCTGTTTTTT
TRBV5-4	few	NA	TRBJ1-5	CASSLGGAQPQHF	TGTGCCAGCAGCTTGGGAGGAGCTCAGCCCCAGCATTTT
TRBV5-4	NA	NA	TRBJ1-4	CASSSRTAGEKLFF	TGTGCCAGCAGCTCCAGGACCGCGGGGGAAAAACTGTTTTTT
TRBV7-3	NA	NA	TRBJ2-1	CASSPSRGGSHNEQFF	TGTGCCAGCAGTCCAAGCCGAGGGGGGAGCCACAATGAGCAGTTCTTC
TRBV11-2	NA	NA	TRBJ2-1	CASRPRAVDEQFF	TGTGCCAGCCGACCTCGGGCAGTCGATGAGCAGTTCTTC
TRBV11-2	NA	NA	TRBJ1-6	CASSSTGLSSYNSPLHF	TGTGCCAGCAGCTCGACAGGATTAAGCTCCTATAATTCACCCCTCCACTTT
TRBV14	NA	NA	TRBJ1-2	CASSQDGGPAYGYTF	TGTGCCAGCAGCCAAGACGGGGGACCCGCCTATGGCTACACCTTC
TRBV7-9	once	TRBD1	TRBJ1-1	CASSRQGAETEAFF	TGTGCCAGCAGTCGACAGGGGGCTGAAACTGAAGCTTTCTTT
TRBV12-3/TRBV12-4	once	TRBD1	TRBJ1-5	CASTPGQGLPQHF	TGTGCCAGCACACCGGGACAGGGACTGCCCCAGCATTTT
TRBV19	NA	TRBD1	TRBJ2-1	CASSSWDSRDEQFF	TGTGCCAGTAGCTCGTGGGACAGCCGGGATGAGCAGTTCTTC
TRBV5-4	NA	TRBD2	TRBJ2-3	CASSRPAGLATDTQYF	TGTGCCAGCAGCAGACCCGCGGGACTAGCAACAGATACGCAGTATTTT
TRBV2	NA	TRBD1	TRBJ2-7	CASIPGTASYEQYF	TGTGCCAGCATCCCCGGGACAGCCTCCTACGAGCAGTACTTC
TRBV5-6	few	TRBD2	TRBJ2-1	CASSLVSTSVYNEQFF	TGTGCCAGCAGCTTGGTCTCCACTAGCGTCTACAATGAGCAGTTCTTC
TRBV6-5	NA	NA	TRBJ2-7	CASSRGAAYEQYF	TGTGCCAGCTCCCGAGGGGCAGCCTACGAGCAGTACTTC
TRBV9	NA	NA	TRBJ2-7	CASSVGRQSIYEQYF	TGTGCCAGCAGCGTGGGTCGACAGTCAATCTACGAGCAGTACTTC
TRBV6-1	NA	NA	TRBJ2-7	CASSETGRPYEQYF	TGTGCCAGCAGTGAAACAGGTCGTCCCTACGAGCAGTACTTC
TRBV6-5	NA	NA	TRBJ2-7	CASSKRGFSYEQYF	TGTGCCAGCAGTAAAAGGGGGTTTTCCTACGAGCAGTACTTC
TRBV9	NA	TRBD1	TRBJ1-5	CASSVAPTGTMGGPQHF	TGTGCCAGCAGCGTAGCCCCGACAGGGACCATGGGGGGGCCCCAGCATTTT
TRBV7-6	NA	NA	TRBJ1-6	CASSFRNVRDSPLHF	TGTGCCAGCAGCTTCCGAAATGTTAGGGATTCACCCCTCCACTTT
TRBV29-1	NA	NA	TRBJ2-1	CSVVPTGISYNEQFF	TGCAGCGTTGTCCCAACAGGGATTTCCTACAATGAGCAGTTCTTC
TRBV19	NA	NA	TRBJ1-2	CASSLQPGLYGYTF	TGTGCCAGTAGTTTGCAGCCGGGGCTCTATGGCTACACCTTC
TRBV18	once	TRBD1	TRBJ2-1	CASSPGTGTGSYNEQFF	TGTGCCAGCTCACCCGGAACCGGGACAGGGTCCTACAATGAGCAGTTCTTC
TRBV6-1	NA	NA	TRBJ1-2	CASSERGGNYGYTF	TGTGCCAGCAGTGAACGGGGGGGGAACTATGGCTACACCTTC
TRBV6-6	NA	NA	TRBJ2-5	CATRMGETQYF	TGTGCCACACGGATGGGAGAGACCCAGTACTTC
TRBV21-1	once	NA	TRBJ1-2	CASSTHYGYTF	TGTGCCAGCAGCACCCACTATGGCTACACCTTC
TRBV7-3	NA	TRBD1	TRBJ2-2	CASSFRTGITGELFF	TGTGCCAGCAGCTTCCGGACAGGGATCACCGGGGAGCTGTTTTTT
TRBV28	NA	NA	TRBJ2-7	CASSLVRVRVEQYF	TGTGCCAGCAGTTTAGTTAGGGTCAGGGTCGAGCAGTACTTC
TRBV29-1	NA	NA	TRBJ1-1	CSVAKGRDTEAFF	TGCAGCGTGGCCAAAGGGAGGGACACTGAAGCTTTCTTT
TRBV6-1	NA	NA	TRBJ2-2	CASSEAHGYTGELFF	TGTGCCAGCAGTGAAGCACACGGTTACACCGGGGAGCTGTTTTTT
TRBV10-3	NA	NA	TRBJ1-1	CAISGADGYTEAFF	TGTGCCATCAGTGGGGCGGATGGATACACTGAAGCTTTCTTT
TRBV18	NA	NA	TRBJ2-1	CASSPPTGYNEQFF	TGTGCCAGCTCACCACCGACAGGCTACAATGAGCAGTTCTTC
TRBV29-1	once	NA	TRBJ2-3	CSVDFGDTQYF	TGCAGCGTTGATTTCGGAGATACGCAGTATTTT